What follows are 22 T cell receptor beta chains derived from one specimen sequenced in a study of OX40 agonist ivuxolimab in advanced cancers. Produced via immunoSEQ multiplex PCR; TCRdb's table is partial and in-frame only. The sample lists under 9,000 clones; 78% were seen once. This material consisted of CD4+ or CD8+ T cells sorted from blood, taken in a trial of the OX40 agonist ivuxolimab. All receptors come from an adult with an advanced solid tumor such as melanoma, head and neck, liver or kidney cancer.

The V gene is TRBV9, the J gene TRBJ2-2; D remains unclear. The CDR3 runs 14 residues. V lost 4 bases, J lost 2 bases, and 9 bases lay in between. Germline V gene data show CDR1 as SGDLS and CDR2 as YYNGEE. CDR3 protein: CASSTWVNTGELFF. CDR3 in DNA: TGTGCCAGCAGCACATGGGTTAACACCGGGGAGCTGTTTTTT. Combining the CDR3 with reference TRBV9 and TRBJ2-2 gives the whole variable domain DSGVTQTPKHLITATGQRVTLRCSPRSGDLSVYWYQQSLDQGLQFLIQYYNGEERAKGNILERFSAQQFPDLHSELNLSSLELGDSALYFCASSTWVNTGELFFGEGSRLTVL.

This chain joins TRBV27 and TRBJ1-1, with D possibly being TRBD1 (5 bases). CDR1 and CDR2 (germline): MNHEY, SMNVEV (reference sequence). CDR3 length equals 14 residues. The V end lost 6 bases, the J end lost 4 bases, and 15 bases lay between the germline ends. CDR3 sequence reads: CASRAGTFGTEAFF. The CDR3, as DNA: TGTGCCAGCAGGGCAGGGACTTTTGGCACTGAAGCTTTCTTT.

The rearrangement links TRBV27 to TRBJ1-3, with no clear D. This CDR3 contains 15 residues. Trimming pared 0 bases from V and 1 base from J, leaving 7 bases between. CDR1 is MNHEY, CDR2 SMNVEV, per germline (reference sequence). In DNA form, the CDR3 reads TGTGCCAGCAGTTTATCGGGCAGTTCTGGAAACACCATATATTTT. Translated, it gives CASSLSGSSGNTIYF.

The gene calls are TRBV7-2 and TRBJ2-7; no clear D. This CDR3 comprises 13 residues. Trimming left V 3 bases short and J 5 bases short, with 11 bases between. Germline V gene data show CDR1 as SGHTA and CDR2 as FQGNSA. This CDR3 is CASSFPLVHEQYF. CDR3 nucleotide sequence: TGTGCCAGCAGCTTCCCCCTGGTCCACGAGCAGTACTTC.

The rearrangement links TRBV7-8 to TRBJ2-7; 9 bases line up with TRBD1. There are 15 residues in the CDR3. The germline V gene encodes CDR1 SGHVS and CDR2 FQNEAQ. The V gene end was trimmed by 6 bases and the J gene end by 0 bases; junction bases not matched to a gene: 6. CDR3 in amino acids: CASRKDRGPSYEQYF. The CDR3 nucleotides are TGTGCCAGCAGAAAGGACAGGGGACCCTCCTACGAGCAGTACTTC.

The chain joins TRBV7-2 to TRBJ2-1, with TRBD1 as a possible D gene (6 bases). Germline CDR1 reads SGHTA; CDR2 reads FQGNSA. The CDR3 totals 16 residues. Trimming left V 4 bases short and J 8 bases short, with 21 bases between. This chain's CDR3 is CASSYPGDMWPDEQFF. DNA of the CDR3: TGTGCCAGCAGCTACCCAGGGGACATGTGGCCCGATGAGCAGTTCTTC.

The genes are TRBV4-3 and TRBJ1-1; D is ambiguous. The CDR3 has 13 residues. Trimming took off 5 bases at V and 0 bases at J, with 7 bases between the two ends. Germline V CDR1 and CDR2: LGHNA, YSLEER. DNA for the CDR3: TGCGCCAGCAGCTACATCCTGAACACTGAAGCTTTCTTT. This sequence encodes CASSYILNTEAFF.

This chain joins TRBV7-9 and TRBJ2-3; D uncertain. The germline V gene has CDR1 SEHNR and CDR2 FQNEAQ (reference sequence). The length of the CDR3 is 11 residues. The V end lost 7 bases, the J end lost 3 bases, and 5 bases lay between the germline ends. The CDR3 DNA reads as TGTGCCAGCATTATAACAGATACGCAGTATTTT. Translating gives CASIITDTQYF.

In DNA, the CDR3 is TGTGCCAGCAGCTTCGCCGGGGGCGCAAGGGACGAGCAGTACTTC. It is translated as CASSFAGGARDEQYF. The rearrangement uses TRBV7-9 and TRBJ2-7, with D perhaps assigned TRBD1 or TRBD2 (6 bases each). The V gene's germline CDR1 is SEHNR and CDR2 FQNEAQ (reference sequence). CDR3 length equals 15 residues. Between the trimmed V and J ends, which lost 3 bases and 5 bases, there was a span of 17 bases.

The chain combines TRBV5-4 with TRBJ2-1; D gene ambiguous. Trimming took off 1 base at V and 6 bases at J, with 2 bases between the two ends. The CDR3 has 11 residues. Germline V gene data show CDR1 as SGHNT and CDR2 as YYREEE (reference sequence). CDR3 nucleotide sequence: TGTGCCAGCAGCTTGCCCAATGAGCAGTTCTTC. This sequence encodes CASSLPNEQFF.

Written as DNA, the CDR3 is TGTGCCAGTAGATACGGTGGCTCTGGAAACACCATATATTTT. Amino acid sequence: CASRYGGSGNTIYF. The chain combines TRBV19 with TRBJ1-3; D is unclear. Germline assignment: CDR1 LNHDA and CDR2 SQIVND (reference sequence). This CDR3 has 14 residues. Trimming stripped 6 bases from V and 0 bases from J, with 9 bases between.

The table lists this clone with a few counts. The CDR3 nucleotides are TGTGCCAGCAGCTCAGGCACCCCCTATGGCTACACCTTC. This codes for CASSSGTPYGYTF. The gene calls are TRBV11-1 and TRBJ1-2; the D is unclear. Germline V CDR1 and CDR2: SGHAT, FQDESV (reference sequence). V was trimmed by 4 bases and J by 4 bases, leaving 10 bases between them. This CDR3 has 13 amino acids.

This clone was seen once. DNA of the CDR3: TGCAGCGTCCGTCCGATTGGGGACAGCCCCTACGAGCAGTACTTC. Its protein is CSVRPIGDSPYEQYF. The chain joins TRBV29-1 to TRBJ2-7; 7 nucleotides line up with TRBD1. This CDR3 has 15 amino acids. CDR1 is SQVTM, CDR2 ANQGSEA, per germline. J was trimmed by 2 bases and V by 6 bases; bases with no gene match: 13.

Of note for this clone: Other DNA variants within this sample encode the same CDR3. This sequence joins TRBV7-3 and TRBJ2-3; 8 bases map to TRBD2. Germline CDR1 reads SGHTA; CDR2 reads FQGTGA. The CDR3 contains 15 residues. J gave up 4 bases and V 0 bases, and 3 bases lay outside the gene matches. The CDR3 spells CASSLTSGESDTQYF. CDR3 bases: TGTGCCAGCAGCTTAACTAGCGGGGAATCAGATACGCAGTATTTT.

This chain connects TRBV9 to TRBJ2-5; D perhaps matches TRBD2 (6 bases). V gave up 4 bases and J gave up 2 bases, with 12 bases separating them. CDR3 length equals 14 residues. CDR1 and CDR2 (germline): SGDLS, YYNGEE. DNA of the CDR3: TGTGCCAGCAGCACGCGACTAGTTCAAGAGACCCAGTACTTC. As protein: CASSTRLVQETQYF. The whole variable domain, filled in from reference TRBV9 and TRBJ2-5, reads DSGVTQTPKHLITATGQRVTLRCSPRSGDLSVYWYQQSLDQGLQFLIQYYNGEERAKGNILERFSAQQFPDLHSELNLSSLELGDSALYFCASSTRLVQETQYFGPGTRLLVL.

The CDR3 loop is CASSEAGPTGANVLTF. The CDR3 DNA reads as TGTGCCAGCTCCGAGGCAGGCCCGACTGGGGCCAACGTCCTGACTTTC. The chain links TRBV6-4 to TRBJ2-6; D is unresolved. The CDR3 loop spans 16 amino acids. Between the trimmed V and J ends, which lost 8 bases and 2 bases, there was a span of 16 bases. Germline assignment: CDR1 MRHNA and CDR2 SNTAGT.

The gene calls are TRBV2 and TRBJ2-1; 11 nucleotides match TRBD1. The CDR3 is 13 residues long. The ends lost 6 bases at V and 8 bases at J; junction bases unmatched: 3. Germline CDR1 SNHLY, CDR2 FYNNEI. CDR3 residues: CASRGDRGDEQFF. The CDR3 DNA reads as TGTGCCAGCAGGGGGGACAGGGGGGATGAGCAGTTCTTC.

The rearrangement uses TRBV5-1 and TRBJ2-2; tentatively, D is TRBD2 (5 bases). The germline CDR1 and CDR2 sequences are SGHRS and YFSETQ. CDR3 length: 17 residues. The V and J ends lost 4 bases and 6 bases respectively, with 22 bases between them. The CDR3 DNA reads as TGCGCCAGCAGCCTCGACTACACGCGAAGGATCTCCGGGGAGCTGTTTTTT. Its protein product is CASSLDYTRRISGELFF.

In this sample, this clone is medium-sized. The chain carries TRBV11-3 and TRBJ2-5, with a weak D call TRBD1 (5 bases). The CDR3 loop spans 15 amino acids. Germline V gene data show CDR1 as SGHNT and CDR2 as YENEEA. With 5 bases removed from V and 5 bases from J, the gap between germline ends came to 18 bases. CDR3 protein: CASSLGRHKGETQYF. For the CDR3, the DNA is TGTGCCAGCAGCCTCGGACGGCACAAGGGGGAGACCCAGTACTTC.

The chain recombines TRBV5-4 with TRBJ1-1, with 11 bases aligning to TRBD1. The CDR3 has 16 residues. The V gene's germline CDR1 is SGHNT and CDR2 YYREEE (reference sequence). Trimming took 4 bases from V and 3 from J; bases not matched to a gene: 8. CDR3 in DNA: TGTGCCAGCAGCCCCCGGGACAGGGGGGGGGACACTGAAGCTTTCTTT. It yields the protein CASSPRDRGGDTEAFF.

This clone is medium-sized within its sample. V usage is TRBV30 and J usage is TRBJ2-7, with TRBD1 matching over 7 bases. V trimming: 8 bases; J trimming: 4 bases; junction bases outside the gene matches: 8. CDR1 and CDR2 from the germline V gene are GTSNPN and SVGIG (reference sequence). CDR3 length: 12 residues. In nucleotides, the CDR3 is TGTGCCATCCGACAGGGATCTTACGAGCAGTACTTC. Translated: CAIRQGSYEQYF. Full variable domain (rest looked up from reference TRBV30 and TRBJ2-7): SQTIHQWPATLVQPVGSPLSLECTVEGTSNPNLYWYRQAAGRGLQLLFYSVGIGQISSEVPQNLSASRPQDRQFILSSKKLLLSDSGFYLCAIRQGSYEQYFGPGTRLTVT.

This clone was picked up one time. This chain uses TRBV7-2 with TRBJ2-2; perhaps TRBD1 as D (5 bases). V lost 5 bases, J lost 6 bases, and 13 bases lay in between. From germline, CDR1 is SGHTA and CDR2 FQGNSA. The CDR3 has 14 residues. The CDR3, as DNA: TGTGCCAGCAGCAGCGTGCCAGGGCCCGGGGAGCTGTTTTTT. Protein product: CASSSVPGPGELFF.